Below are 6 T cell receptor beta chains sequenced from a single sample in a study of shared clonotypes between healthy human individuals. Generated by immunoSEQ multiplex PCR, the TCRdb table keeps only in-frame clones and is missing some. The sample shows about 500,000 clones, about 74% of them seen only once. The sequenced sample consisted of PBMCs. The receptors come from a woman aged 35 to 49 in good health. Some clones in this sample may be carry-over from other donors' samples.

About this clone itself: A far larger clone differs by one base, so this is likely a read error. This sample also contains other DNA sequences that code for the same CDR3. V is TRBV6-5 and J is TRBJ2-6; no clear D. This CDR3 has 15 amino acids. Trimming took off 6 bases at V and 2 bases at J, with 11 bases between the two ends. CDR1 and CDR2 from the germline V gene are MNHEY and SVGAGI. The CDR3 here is CASRSRIAGANVLTF. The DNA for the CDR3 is TGTGCCAGCAGGTCCAGAATCGCTGGGGCCAACGTCCTGACTTTC.

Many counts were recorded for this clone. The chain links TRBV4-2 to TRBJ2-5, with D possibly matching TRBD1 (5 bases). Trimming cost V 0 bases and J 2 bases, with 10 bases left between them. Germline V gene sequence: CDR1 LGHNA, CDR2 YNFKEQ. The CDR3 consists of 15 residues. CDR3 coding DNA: TGTGCCAGCAGCCAAGATTGGACAAGACAAGAGACCCAGTACTTC. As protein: CASSQDWTRQETQYF.

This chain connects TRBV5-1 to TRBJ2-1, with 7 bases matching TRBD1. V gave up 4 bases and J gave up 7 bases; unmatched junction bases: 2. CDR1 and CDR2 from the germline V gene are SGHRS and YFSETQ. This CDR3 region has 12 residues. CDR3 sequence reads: CASSRDRNEQFF. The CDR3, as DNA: TGCGCCAGCAGCCGGGACAGAAATGAGCAGTTCTTC.

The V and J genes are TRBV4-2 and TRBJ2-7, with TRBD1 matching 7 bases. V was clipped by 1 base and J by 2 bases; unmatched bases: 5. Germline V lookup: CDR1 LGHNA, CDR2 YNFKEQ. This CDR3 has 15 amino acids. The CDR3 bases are TGTGCCAGCAGCCAAGGGGACAGTTCGACCTACGAGCAGTACTTC. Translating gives CASSQGDSSTYEQYF.

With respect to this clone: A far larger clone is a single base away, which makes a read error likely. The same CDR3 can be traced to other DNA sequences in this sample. CDR3 amino acids: CASKWRSLGEQYF. In DNA form, the CDR3 reads TGTGCCAGCAAATGGAGGAGCCTCGGAGAGCAGTACTTC. J is TRBJ2-7 and V is TRBV6-5; possible D gene TRBD2, 5 bases. V lost 7 bases, J lost 7 bases, and 17 bases lay in between. The CDR3 runs 13 residues. Germline-derived CDR1 and CDR2 are MNHEY and SVGAGI.

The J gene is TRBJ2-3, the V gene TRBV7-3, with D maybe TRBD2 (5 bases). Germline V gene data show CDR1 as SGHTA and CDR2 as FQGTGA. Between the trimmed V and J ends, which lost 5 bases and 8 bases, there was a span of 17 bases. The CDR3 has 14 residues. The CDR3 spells CASSGPEAGGTQYF. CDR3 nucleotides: TGTGCCAGCAGCGGACCCGAGGCTGGAGGTACGCAGTATTTT.